This entry lists 30 T cell receptor beta chains sequenced from one sample in a study of T cells in Graves' hyperthyroidism and ophthalmopathy. RNA transcripts yielded amplified TCR beta CDR3 regions. The TCR CDR3 was amplified in a first-round RT-PCR using the HTBI primer set. Each CDR3 protein gets one entry after TCRdb re-called the multiplex PCR reads with MiXCR. The sample shows roughly 96,000 distinct CDR3 sequences, around 50% of them seen only once. The source material was blood. Source of these receptors: a woman aged 40 to 50 with Graves' hyperthyroidism.

Regarding this clonotype: Mismatch with germline at one junction end may stem from a read error. The J gene is TRBJ1-6, the V gene TRBV4-1, with D perhaps TRBD1 (5 bases). Germline V CDR1 and CDR2: MGHRA, YSYEKL. The CDR3 is 12 residues long. The CDR3 DNA sequence: TGCGCCAGCAGCCCAGGGAATTCATCCCTCCACTTT. This codes for CASSPGNSSLHF.

This clonotype appeared many times. This sequence joins TRBV25-1 and TRBJ2-5; 9 bases are shared with TRBD1. V lost 3 bases and J lost 5; bases outside the gene matches: 4. The CDR3 loop spans 14 amino acids. Germline CDR1 is MGHDK and CDR2 is SYGVNS. The chain's CDR3 is CASSDLGQGETQYF. DNA for the CDR3: TGTGCCAGCAGTGACCTAGGACAGGGGGAGACCCAGTACTTC. Combining the CDR3 with reference TRBV25-1 and TRBJ2-5 gives the whole variable domain EADIYQTPRYLVIGTGKKITLECSQTMGHDKMYWYQQDPGMELHLIHYSYGVNSTEKGDLSSESTVSRIRTEHFPLTLESARPSHTSQYLCASSDLGQGETQYFGPGTRLLVL.

This clonotype was seen more than once but under ten times. The chain carries TRBV7-9 and TRBJ2-3; D ambiguous. Trimming removed 1 base from V and 2 bases from J, with 7 bases in between. The CDR3 consists of 14 residues. The germline V gene encodes CDR1 SEHNR and CDR2 FQNEAQ (reference sequence). DNA of the CDR3: TGTGCCAGCAGCTTAGATGCGGACACAGATACGCAGTATTTT. This codes for CASSLDADTDTQYF.

This clonotype was detected ten times or more. V and J are TRBV7-8 and TRBJ2-7; D is unresolved. Trimming shortened V by 0 bases and J by 2 bases, and 11 bases separated the two germline ends. The CDR3 loop spans 15 amino acids. Per the germline V gene, CDR1 is SGHVS and CDR2 is FQNEAQ. As DNA, the CDR3 is TGTGCCAGCAGCTTAGCTGTCTTCCGTGCCTACGAGCAGTACTTC. Its translation: CASSLAVFRAYEQYF.

This clonotype showed up many times. The rearrangement links TRBV4-1 to TRBJ2-7; D call uncertain. CDR1 is MGHRA and CDR2 is YSYEKL in the germline V gene. There are 13 residues in the CDR3. Trimming took off 0 bases at V and 3 bases at J, with 6 bases between the two ends. CDR3 bases: TGCGCCAGCAGCCAAGATAAATACTACGAGCAGTACTTC. It encodes CASSQDKYYEQYF.

The sample holds many counts of this clonotype. The genes are TRBV10-3 and TRBJ2-3, with D perhaps TRBD1 (6 bases). In germline, CDR1 is ENHRY, CDR2 SYGVKD. The V gene lost 7 bases and the J gene lost 4 bases, with 12 bases spanning the gap. The CDR3 spans 13 residues. The chain's CDR3 is CAIMLSGADTQYF. The CDR3 DNA reads TGTGCCATCATGTTATCAGGGGCAGATACGCAGTATTTT.

This clonotype was seen at least ten times. The chain carries TRBV7-2 and TRBJ1-2, with 7 bases aligning to TRBD1. CDR1 is SGHTA, CDR2 FQGNSA, per germline. The CDR3 spans 15 residues. The ends lost 4 bases at V and 5 bases at J; junction bases unmatched: 10. The CDR3 DNA reads TGTGCCAGCAGCTCAGGGGGACGTTCCGCTTATGGCTACACCTTC. It codes for CASSSGGRSAYGYTF.

The sample holds many counts of this clonotype. The rearrangement joins TRBV7-2 to TRBJ2-7; either TRBD1 or TRBD2 may supply D (5 bases each). The CDR3 loop spans 13 amino acids. Germline CDR1 SGHTA, CDR2 FQGNSA. Deletions cut 5 bases from V and 4 bases from J, with 12 bases between. The CDR3 nucleotides are TGTGCCAGCAGCCGTCCTGGGGGTTACGAGCAGTACTTC. Amino acid sequence: CASSRPGGYEQYF.

This clonotype has a count of ten or more. The chain uses TRBV6-5 and TRBJ2-7; TRBD2 aligns across 13 bases. The CDR3 totals 14 residues. The J segment lost 6 bases and the V segment lost 6 bases, leaving 5 bases of the junction unmatched. Germline CDR1 is MNHEY and CDR2 is SVGAGI. Here the CDR3 DNA reads TGTGCCAGCAGAACTAGCGGGAGGGGGCCCGAGCAGTACTTC. It is translated as CASRTSGRGPEQYF.

There are many counts of this clonotype. This chain connects TRBV7-9 to TRBJ2-7; no firm D call. V was shortened by 4 bases and J by 7 bases, with 14 bases between the two germline ends. This CDR3 is 13 amino acids long. CDR1 is SEHNR and CDR2 is FQNEAQ in the germline V gene (reference sequence). CDR3 region: CASSWPTGPEQYF. For the CDR3, the DNA is TGTGCCAGCAGCTGGCCGACCGGACCAGAGCAGTACTTC. The whole variable domain, filled in from reference TRBV7-9 and TRBJ2-7, reads DTGVSQNPRHKITKRGQNVTFRCDPISEHNRLYWYRQTLGQGPEFLTYFQNEAQLEKSRLLSDRFSAERPKGSFSTLEIQRTEQGDSAMYLCASSWPTGPEQYFGPGTRLTVT.

At least ten counts were recorded for this clonotype. The V call is TRBV6-5, the J call TRBJ1-2; 9 bases align to TRBD1. V lost 6 bases to trimming and J lost 4 bases; unmatched junction nucleotides: 6. Germline lookup yields CDR1 MNHEY and CDR2 SVGAGI. The CDR3 runs 14 residues. The CDR3 loop reads CASRGDRVPYGYTF. In nucleotides, the CDR3 is TGTGCCAGCAGAGGGGACAGGGTTCCCTATGGCTACACCTTC.

For this clonotype: At one boundary the junction diverges from the germline segment, which might be a read error. V is TRBV29-1 and J is TRBJ1-2; D uncertain. The CDR3 is 11 residues long. The germline CDR1 and CDR2 sequences are SQVTM and ANQGSEA. The chain's CDR3 is CSAGEDYGYTF. CDR3 sequence (DNA): TGCAGCGCTGGGGAGGACTATGGCTACACCTTT.

This clonotype was counted at least ten times. The chain has TRBV5-8 and TRBJ2-7, with D perhaps matching TRBD1 or TRBD2 (5 bases each). V was clipped by 0 bases and J by 5 bases, with 6 bases between them. The germline V gene encodes CDR1 SGHTS and CDR2 YDEGEE. The CDR3 has 12 amino acids. The CDR3 is CASSLGGDEQYF. CDR3 DNA sequence: TGTGCCAGCAGCTTGGGAGGGGACGAGCAGTACTTC.

The gene calls are TRBV20-1 and TRBJ2-2; 7 bases are a match to TRBD2. The V segment lost 6 bases and the J segment 3 bases; nucleotides outside the gene matches: 10. Germline V CDR1 and CDR2: DFQATT, SNEGSKA (reference sequence). The CDR3 contains 15 residues. CDR3 in amino acids: CSASSLAGYTGELFF. The CDR3 DNA is TGCAGTGCCAGCAGCTTAGCGGGTTACACCGGGGAGCTGTTTTTT.

This clonotype appeared many times. The chain links TRBV6-5 to TRBJ1-2; D gene uncertain. This CDR3 is built from 13 residues. CDR1 and CDR2 (germline): MNHEY, SVGAGI. Between the trimmed V and J ends, which lost 6 bases and 8 bases, there was a span of 16 bases. CDR3 DNA sequence: TGTGCCAGCAGCTCTAGAGGGTTGAGGGGCTACACCTTC. Translation gives CASSSRGLRGYTF.

As for this clonotype: The germline gene is not matched at one end of the junction; a read error may be the cause. The V call is TRBV29-1, the J call TRBJ2-6; 7 bases fit TRBD1. Germline V gene sequence: CDR1 SQVTM, CDR2 ANQGSEA. The CDR3 is 13 residues long. The CDR3 DNA reads TGCAGCGTTGACGAAACAGGGGCCGACGTCCTGACTTTC. It yields the protein CSVDETGADVLTF. The entire variable domain, with the rest obtained from reference TRBV29-1 and TRBJ2-6, is as follows: SAVISQKPSRDICQRGTSLTIQCQVDSQVTMMFWYRQQPGQSLTLIATANQGSEATYESGFVIDKFPISRPNLTFSTLTVSNMSPEDSSIYLCSVDETGADVLTFGAGSRLTVL.

The sample holds many counts of this clonotype. The gene calls are TRBV20-1 and TRBJ1-5; weak D call: TRBD1 (5 bases). CDR3 size: 16 residues. Germline V gene sequence: CDR1 DFQATT, CDR2 SNEGSKA (reference sequence). Trimming stripped 6 bases from V and 3 bases from J, with 21 bases between. The CDR3 DNA follows: TGCAGTGCACCCTCTCGCGGGGGATATCTCAATCAGCCCCAGCATTTT. Residues: CSAPSRGGYLNQPQHF.

The V call is TRBV25-1, the J call TRBJ1-1; D uncertain. The germline V and J ends were trimmed by 4 bases and 9 bases, with 21 bases remaining between them. The CDR3 has 15 residues. Germline CDR1 and CDR2: MGHDK and SYGVNS. The chain's CDR3 is CASSGLGRQTVKAFF. The CDR3 nucleotides are TGTGCCAGCAGTGGGTTGGGTAGGCAGACCGTTAAAGCTTTCTTT.

The CDR3 coding sequence is TGTGCCACCAGCAGTCCAGACTTGGGATTTGAGACCCAGTACTTC. It codes for CATSSPDLGFETQYF. The V gene is TRBV15, the J gene TRBJ2-5; D gene unclear. The ends were cut back, 3 bases at V and 5 bases at J, with 16 bases in the middle. The CDR3 sequence is 15 residues long. The germline V gene has CDR1 LNHNV and CDR2 YYDKDF (reference sequence).

The gene calls are TRBV12-3 or TRBV12-4 and TRBJ2-5, with TRBD2 identical over 10 bases. This CDR3 comprises 16 residues. The trim removed 6 bases at V and 7 bases at J, leaving 14 bases unmatched. The CDR3 DNA follows: TGTGCCAGCAGCCTGGGACTTGGACTAGCGGCAAGGACCCAGTACTTC. Its translation is CASSLGLGLAARTQYF.

This rearrangement joins TRBV20-1 to TRBJ1-2; D is undetermined. The CDR3 is 14 amino acids. With 3 bases removed from V and 5 bases from J, the gap between germline ends came to 16 bases. Germline V gives CDR1 DFQATT, CDR2 SNEGSKA (reference sequence). The CDR3 nucleotides read TGCAGTGCTAGTGATCGAACGTCAGCATATGGCTACACCTTC. It encodes CSASDRTSAYGYTF.

This chain connects TRBV7-9 to TRBJ1-5, with D perhaps TRBD1 (6 bases). V was clipped by 5 bases and J by 2 bases, with 13 bases between them. The germline gives CDR1 SEHNR, CDR2 FQNEAQ (reference sequence). There are 15 residues in the CDR3. The chain's CDR3 is CASSLTGRGNQPQHF. CDR3 nucleotide sequence: TGTGCCAGCAGCCTGACAGGTAGGGGCAATCAGCCCCAGCATTTT.

On this clonotype itself: A read error may produce the germline difference seen at one junction end. The chain employs TRBV5-1 and TRBJ1-1, with TRBD1 identical over 9 bases. Germline V gene lookup returns CDR1 SGHRS and CDR2 YFSETQ. CDR3 length: 14 residues. The CDR3 protein is CASSPGTGNSEAFF. The CDR3 coding sequence is TGCGCCAGCAGCCCCGGGACAGGGAACTCTGAAGCTTTCTTT.

This clonotype was recorded many times. This chain links TRBV29-1 with TRBJ1-3, with D possibly matching TRBD1 (5 bases). V was trimmed by 4 bases and J by 4 bases, leaving 14 bases between them. The V gene's germline CDR1 is SQVTM and CDR2 ANQGSEA. The CDR3 has 14 residues. This CDR3 reads CSVAHRGAGNTIYF. The CDR3, as DNA: TGCAGCGTTGCCCATAGGGGCGCCGGAAACACCATATATTTT.

In the case of this clonotype: This may come from a read error, since a much larger clone is one base off. This rearrangement joins TRBV29-1 to TRBJ2-3, with D maybe TRBD1 (5 bases). CDR1 and CDR2 from the germline V gene are SQVTM and ANQGSEA. The CDR3 length is 15 residues. CDR3 in DNA: TGCAGCGTTGAAAAAGGAGACGGTCCCACAGGTACGCAGTATTTT. This translates into CSVEKGDGPTGTQYF.

The V call is TRBV6-1, the J call TRBJ2-7; 14 bases are a match to TRBD2. After removal of 7 bases from V and 7 bases from J, the junction contained 12 bases not matched to a gene. From germline, CDR1 is MNHNS and CDR2 SASEGT. CDR3 length: 16 amino acids. The CDR3 sequence is CASNPLGLAGGGEQYF. The DNA of the CDR3 is TGTGCCAGCAACCCCCTCGGACTAGCGGGAGGTGGTGAGCAGTACTTC.

This clonotype came up many times. The chain employs TRBV24-1 and TRBJ2-7; TRBD1 matches at 7 bases. CDR1 KGHDR and CDR2 SFDVKD come from the germline V gene. The CDR3 extends over 15 amino acids. The junction had 10 bases not matched to a gene; V was cut back by 7 bases and J by 2 bases. The CDR3 nucleotides are TGTGCCACCAGAAAAACAGGGGAAATCGCCTACGAGCAGTACTTC. Translation: CATRKTGEIAYEQYF.

The table lists this clonotype with a few counts. The chain uses TRBV10-3 and TRBJ1-2; TRBD1 aligns across 9 bases. This CDR3 contains 15 residues. V was clipped by 8 bases and J by 4 bases; unmatched bases: 11. The germline CDR1 and CDR2 sequences are ENHRY and SYGVKD. Here the CDR3 DNA reads TGTGCCATCTCCGAGGATACAGGGGGCGCCTATGGCTACACCTTC. Translation gives CAISEDTGGAYGYTF.

The genes are TRBV6-1 and TRBJ2-7; 10 bases agree with TRBD2. Losses at the gene ends were 7 bases for V and 1 base for J; bases not matched to a gene: 10. The CDR3 contains 16 residues. Germline values: CDR1 MNHNS, CDR2 SASEGT. The CDR3 loop reads CASNPLGLAESYEQYF. DNA for the CDR3: TGTGCCAGCAACCCCCTCGGACTAGCGGAGTCCTACGAGCAGTACTTC.

The chain is built from TRBV10-3 and TRBJ1-2; possibly TRBD1 for D (5 bases). There are 17 residues in the CDR3. Looked up from germline, CDR1 is ENHRY and CDR2 is SYGVKD. V was cut by 6 bases and J by 8 bases, with 28 bases left in between. Here the CDR3 DNA reads TGTGCCATCAGGGGTGCGTCCGCGGGATCAGGGACCAGAGGCTACACCTTC. Its protein product is CAIRGASAGSGTRGYTF.